What follows describes a single TCR beta chain. The data belong to a study of blood T cell repertoires in COVID-19. The method was immunoSEQ multiplex PCR; TCRdb's version includes in-frame clones alone and lacks a portion of them. The sample lists 150,000 to 180,000 clones; about 85% were seen once. The CDR3 totals 21 residues. The V segment lost 6 bases and the J segment 10 bases; nucleotides outside the gene matches: 33. Germline CDR1 LGHDT, CDR2 YNNKEL (reference sequence). The V call is TRBV3-1 (or the pseudogene TRBV3-2), the J call TRBJ1-1; TRBD1 agrees at 9 bases. The sequenced sample was peripheral blood. The clonotype originates from a woman in her seventies with acute or convalescent COVID-19. For the CDR3, the DNA is TGTGCCAGCAGTCGCCACGATCGGGACAGGGTGCCTATCAGGAACTCTTTAGTAGCTTTCTTT. Translated: CASSRHDRDRVPIRNSLVAFF.